Following are 24 T cell receptor beta chains from one sample sequenced in a study of cytomegalovirus exposure and HLA in healthy donors. Use of 60 Vbeta and 13 Jbeta primers characterized the PCR. Clones were read by immunoSEQ multiplex PCR, and TCRdb kept only the in-frame ones, dropping some. The sample contains some 140,000 clones, approximately 72% of which appear only once. Source material: PBMCs. These receptors were obtained from a man aged 18 to 29 in good health and CMV-seronegative.

The rearrangement joins TRBV29-1 to TRBJ2-5; D gene ambiguous. The closer fit of TRBJ2-7 to the DNA end suggests the J call may be wrong. The CDR3 totals 11 residues. Germline CDR1 and CDR2: SQVTM and ANQGSEA. The CDR3 sequence: CSVGYSYEQYF. The CDR3 DNA sequence: TGCAGCGTTGGGTACTCCTACGAGCAGTACTTC.

The rearrangement joins TRBV6-5 to TRBJ2-3, with 9 bases that match TRBD2. The CDR3 is 15 residues long. The J segment lost 1 base and the V segment lost 5 bases, leaving 4 bases of the junction unmatched. Germline assignment: CDR1 MNHEY and CDR2 SVGAGI. The CDR3, as DNA: TGTGCCAGCAGTCAGCGGACTAGCGGCACAGATACGCAGTATTTT. Translating gives CASSQRTSGTDTQYF.

The CDR3 loop reads CATTGGVAVDTDTQYF. The DNA of the CDR3 is TGCGCCACCACCGGGGGGGTGGCGGTGGACACAGATACGCAGTATTTT. The chain carries TRBV5-1 and TRBJ2-3; TRBD2 matches 8 bases. V gave up 9 bases and J gave up 2 bases; unmatched junction bases: 14. This CDR3 has 16 residues. CDR1 and CDR2 (germline): SGHRS, YFSETQ. Looking up the rest from reference TRBV5-1 and TRBJ2-3 gives the full variable domain: KAGVTQTPRYLIKTRGQQVTLSCSPISGHRSVSWYQQTPGQGLQFLFEYFSETQRNKGNFPGRFSGRQFSNSRSEMNVSTLELGDSALYLCATTGGVAVDTDTQYFGPGTRLTVL.

In this sample, this clone turned up once. Other DNA sequences in this specimen translate into the identical CDR3. The chain links TRBV5-1 to TRBJ1-1; 8 bases are a match to TRBD1. J gave up 1 base and V 4 bases, and 3 bases lay outside the gene matches. Germline-derived CDR1 and CDR2 are SGHRS and YFSETQ. This CDR3 spans 14 amino acids. CDR3 nucleotides: TGCGCCAGCAGCCCCGACAGGGGGAACACTGAAGCTTTCTTT. It specifies CASSPDRGNTEAFF.

This clone occurred once. The rearrangement links TRBV5-5 to TRBJ2-7; tentative D call: TRBD1 (6 bases). The CDR3 has 15 amino acids. Germline CDR1 and CDR2: SGHKS and YYEKEE (reference sequence). V lost 1 base, J lost 3 bases, and 14 bases lay in between. The CDR3 nucleotides are TGTGCCAGCAGCTTGAGTCAGAGACAGGACTACGAGCAGTACTTC. Translation gives CASSLSQRQDYEQYF.

The chain combines TRBV7-9 with TRBJ1-1; 7 bases agree with TRBD1. Germline V gives CDR1 SEHNR, CDR2 FQNEAQ (reference sequence). The CDR3 runs 12 residues. The V gene end was trimmed by 5 bases and the J gene end by 8 bases; junction bases not matched to a gene: 5. In DNA form, the CDR3 reads TGTGCCAGCAGCCAGGGGGGTTCGGAAGCTTTCTTT. Amino acid sequence: CASSQGGSEAFF.

The chain joins TRBV13 to TRBJ2-3; 10 bases map to TRBD2. The J segment lost 0 bases and the V segment lost 8 bases, leaving 14 bases of the junction unmatched. The V gene's germline CDR1 is PRHDT and CDR2 FYEKMQ (reference sequence). The CDR3 contains 18 residues. The CDR3 DNA is TGTGCCAGCGCGTTCACGGGACTAGCGTCGGGGAGCACAGATACGCAGTATTTT. Translation gives CASAFTGLASGSTDTQYF.

The chain uses TRBV13 and TRBJ2-7, with 10 bases aligning to TRBD1. CDR3 length equals 14 residues. J was trimmed by 9 bases and V by 1 base; bases with no gene match: 6. Germline CDR1 PRHDT, CDR2 FYEKMQ (reference sequence). The CDR3 is CASSLAGTGEGQYV. As DNA, the CDR3 is TGTGCCAGCAGCTTAGCAGGGACAGGGGAGGGGCAGTACGTC.

The chain combines TRBV2 with TRBJ2-2, with TRBD2 as a possible D gene (6 bases). This CDR3 is 18 amino acids long. The germline V gene has CDR1 SNHLY and CDR2 FYNNEI. V lost 4 bases and J lost 3, with 21 bases in between. CDR3 nucleotide sequence: TGTGCCAGCAGTGGGGAGACTAGGGCCCGCCTCGACACCGGGGAGCTGTTTTTT. Encoded protein: CASSGETRARLDTGELFF.

This chain links TRBV6-5 with TRBJ1-2; TRBD1 matches at 9 bases. Germline V gene data show CDR1 as MNHEY and CDR2 as SVGAGI. The CDR3 covers 15 residues. The junction had 6 bases not matched to a gene; V was cut back by 6 bases and J by 1 base. The CDR3 here is CASRLGQGLNYGYTF. CDR3 sequence (DNA): TGTGCCAGCAGACTCGGACAGGGGCTTAACTATGGCTACACCTTC.

The CDR3 DNA follows: TGTGCCAGCAGTTCCCCCACCGACAGTCTCTATGGCTACACCTTC. Translating it yields CASSSPTDSLYGYTF. The gene calls are TRBV6-5 and TRBJ1-2; tentative D call: TRBD1 (5 bases). The V end was cut by 4 bases, the J end by 4 bases, with 16 bases between. This CDR3 is built from 15 residues. The germline CDR1 and CDR2 sequences are MNHEY and SVGAGI.

The CDR3 DNA sequence: TGTGCCAGCTCCCGGGACACCGGCTACACCTTC. Translating gives CASSRDTGYTF. The rearrangement links TRBV2 to TRBJ1-2, with a tentative D call TRBD1 (6 bases). The germline V gene has CDR1 SNHLY and CDR2 FYNNEI. Trimming cost V 8 bases and J 8 bases, with 12 bases left between them. This CDR3 spans 11 amino acids.

The chain links TRBV6-5 to TRBJ2-3; 10 bases fit TRBD2. Germline V gene lookup returns CDR1 MNHEY and CDR2 SVGAGI. With 6 bases clipped from V and 1 base from J, the junction kept 4 bases outside the gene matches. The CDR3 runs 15 residues. The CDR3 sequence is CASRFTSGGTDTQYF. The CDR3, as DNA: TGTGCCAGCAGGTTCACTAGCGGGGGCACAGATACGCAGTATTTT.

The chain recombines TRBV2 with TRBJ2-3; D is uncertain. CDR3 length equals 12 residues. Trimming shortened V by 2 bases and J by 6 bases, and 6 bases separated the two germline ends. Germline V CDR1 and CDR2: SNHLY, FYNNEI. The CDR3 DNA is TGTGCCAGCAGTGAATCGGTGGATACGCAGTATTTT. This encodes CASSESVDTQYF.

This clone has a single count. This rearrangement joins TRBV5-1 to TRBJ1-2, with 8 nucleotides matching TRBD1. The CDR3 totals 14 residues. V dropped 4 bases and J dropped 8; count of bases not matched to a gene: 10. The germline V gene encodes CDR1 SGHRS and CDR2 YFSETQ. This chain's CDR3 is CASSVQGDLGGYTF. In DNA, the CDR3 is TGCGCCAGCAGCGTACAGGGGGACTTGGGGGGCTACACCTTC.

As concerns this clone: Distinct nucleotide sequences in the sample also encode this CDR3. V is TRBV29-1 and J is TRBJ1-1; a weak D match, TRBD1 (5 bases). This CDR3 has 12 residues. The V end was cut by 6 bases, the J end by 1 base, with 9 bases between. Germline assignment: CDR1 SQVTM and CDR2 ANQGSEA. CDR3 sequence (DNA): TGCAGCGTCATTCAGGGGAACACTGAAGCTTTCTTT. Translated: CSVIQGNTEAFF.

There are a few counts of this clone. An end of the junction does not agree with germline; a read error may underlie this. The chain recombines TRBV5-1 with TRBJ2-4; TRBD2 agrees at 8 bases. Germline-derived CDR1 and CDR2 are SGHRS and YFSETQ. The length of the CDR3 is 19 residues. CDR3 region: CASSLEGSGGGPAKNSQYF. The CDR3 nucleotides are TGCGCCAGCAGCTTGGAAGGGAGCGGGGGAGGGCCGGCCAAAAACAGTCAGTACTTC.

This clone was counted only a few times. The chain has TRBV11-2 and TRBJ1-2; D unresolved. CDR1 is SGHAT and CDR2 is FQNNGV in the germline V gene. Trimming stripped 2 bases from V and 4 bases from J, with 8 bases between. There are 13 residues in the CDR3. The CDR3 is CASSLNPGYGYTF. In nucleotides, the CDR3 is TGTGCCAGCAGCTTAAACCCCGGCTATGGCTACACCTTC.

The chain carries TRBV6-1 and TRBJ1-1; D is unresolved. V lost 1 base and J lost 2, with 8 bases in between. Germline CDR1 is MNHNS and CDR2 is SASEGT. The CDR3 spans 14 residues. For the CDR3, the DNA is TGTGCCAGCAGTGAAGTAGAGGGAAACACTGAAGCTTTCTTT. Amino acid sequence: CASSEVEGNTEAFF.

The V gene is TRBV4-3, the J gene TRBJ1-6, with D uncertain. V lost 2 bases and J 7 bases, leaving 9 bases between the germline ends. From germline, CDR1 is LGHNA and CDR2 YSLEER. The CDR3 loop spans 14 amino acids. For the CDR3, the DNA is TGCGCCAGCAGCCAACCAGGCCTGAATTCACCCCTCCACTTT. Protein product: CASSQPGLNSPLHF.

The chain joins TRBV27 to TRBJ1-4, with 7 bases identical to TRBD1. Per germline, CDR1 MNHEY and CDR2 SMNVEV (reference sequence). Trimming cost V 6 bases and J 8 bases; bases outside gene matches: 12. This CDR3 is 15 amino acids long. This CDR3 reads CASSQSYRGNEKLFF. CDR3 nucleotides: TGTGCCAGCAGCCAATCATACAGGGGCAACGAAAAACTGTTTTTT.

The V gene is TRBV18, the J gene TRBJ1-4; TRBD1 is a possible D gene (6 bases). The germline V and J ends were trimmed by 0 bases and 8 bases, with 10 bases remaining between them. The CDR3 sequence is 14 residues long. Germline values: CDR1 KGHSH, CDR2 LQKENI. DNA of the CDR3: TGTGCCAGCTCACCACCGCAGGGGTACGAAAAACTGTTTTTT. Its protein is CASSPPQGYEKLFF. Together with reference TRBV18 and TRBJ1-4, the CDR3 gives the full variable domain: NAGVMQNPRHLVRRRGQEARLRCSPMKGHSHVYWYRQLPEEGLKFMVYLQKENIIDESGMPKERFSAEFPKEGPSILRIQQVVRGDSAAYFCASSPPQGYEKLFFGSGTQLSVL.

The rearrangement links TRBV11-2 to TRBJ1-2; 9 bases line up with TRBD1. The CDR3 loop spans 15 amino acids. Unmatched junction bases numbered 3, after V lost 2 bases and J lost 2 bases. From germline, CDR1 is SGHAT and CDR2 FQNNGV. The CDR3 reads CASSLRTGGNYGYTF. The CDR3 region has the DNA TGTGCCAGCAGCTTACGAACAGGGGGCAACTATGGCTACACCTTC.

This rearrangement joins TRBV10-1 to TRBJ2-6; TRBD1 aligns across 7 bases. The CDR3 has 14 amino acids. Germline CDR1 and CDR2: WNHNN and SYGVQD (reference sequence). Losses at the gene ends were 10 bases for V and 2 bases for J; bases not matched to a gene: 5. The CDR3 nucleotides are TGCGCCACCTCCGGACAGGCTGGGGCCAACGTCCTGACTTTC. This sequence encodes CATSGQAGANVLTF.